A selection of T cell receptor beta chains follows, all from one sample in a study of technical replicates of blood from a few donors. Clones were read by immunoSEQ multiplex PCR, and TCRdb kept only the in-frame ones, dropping some. The sample consists of 55,000 to 65,000 clones, 93% of them appearing once. Sequences were obtained from PBMCs. Receptors were obtained from a human donor in good health. Some clones in this sample may be carry-over from other donors' samples. The CDR3 runs from the conserved cysteine through the conserved F or W. Fields, in order: V gene, clone size, D gene, J gene, CDR3 DNA, CDR3 protein. A D gene is named only where the DNA matches it firmly. Expanded clones are given a class, and other clones once, few, many or no size at all.

V gene: TRBV7-8
clone size: few
D gene: .
J gene: TRBJ2-1
CDR3 DNA: TGTGCCAGCAGCACCAGGACAGTCAATGAGCAGTTCTTC
CDR3 protein: CASSTRTVNEQFF

V gene: TRBV27
clone size: .
D gene: .
J gene: TRBJ1-6
CDR3 DNA: TGTGCCAGCAGTTTAGCACAAAATAATTCACCCCTCCACTTT
CDR3 protein: CASSLAQNNSPLHF

V gene: TRBV6-5
clone size: .
D gene: .
J gene: TRBJ1-3
CDR3 DNA: TGTGCCTCTCAGGCGGGGGCAGGAAACACCATATATTTT
CDR3 protein: CASQAGAGNTIYF

V gene: TRBV14
clone size: .
D gene: TRBD1
J gene: TRBJ2-3
CDR3 DNA: TGTGCCAGCAGCCGAAAGACGGGACAGGGATTCACATGGGCAGATACGCAGTATTTT
CDR3 protein: CASSRKTGQGFTWADTQYF

V gene: TRBV5-8
clone size: once
D gene: .
J gene: TRBJ1-2
CDR3 DNA: TGTGCCAGCAGCTTGGCCCAGGGTGCTGTAATTGTCTATGGCTACACCTTC
CDR3 protein: CASSLAQGAVIVYGYTF

V gene: TRBV19
clone size: .
D gene: .
J gene: TRBJ2-7
CDR3 DNA: TGTGCCAGTAGCCCTCCACTCTCCTACGAGCAGTACTTC
CDR3 protein: CASSPPLSYEQYF

V gene: TRBV10-3
clone size: .
D gene: TRBD1
J gene: TRBJ1-2
CDR3 DNA: TGTGCCATCAGGGCTATGACAGGGCAAGTGGGTGGCTACACCTTC
CDR3 protein: CAIRAMTGQVGGYTF

V gene: TRBV7-9
clone size: .
D gene: TRBD1
J gene: TRBJ1-1
CDR3 DNA: TGTGCCAGCAGCTTCTCAGGGGGCTCCACTGAAGCTTTCTTT
CDR3 protein: CASSFSGGSTEAFF

V gene: TRBV5-6
clone size: .
D gene: TRBD1
J gene: TRBJ2-7
CDR3 DNA: TGTGCCAGCGGGACAGGGGGCTACGAGCAGTACTTC
CDR3 protein: CASGTGGYEQYF

V gene: TRBV7-6
clone size: .
D gene: .
J gene: TRBJ1-1
CDR3 DNA: TGTGCCAGCAGCCAGCAGTCGGGCACTGAAGCTTTCTTT
CDR3 protein: CASSQQSGTEAFF

V gene: TRBV11-2
clone size: few
D gene: TRBD1
J gene: TRBJ2-7
CDR3 DNA: TGTGCCAGCAGCTTAGCGAGGGACAGGGGTATTTCCTACGAGCAGTACTTC
CDR3 protein: CASSLARDRGISYEQYF

V gene: TRBV18
clone size: .
D gene: .
J gene: TRBJ2-7
CDR3 DNA: TGTGCCAGCTCGGCCACGAACTCCTACGAGCAGTACTTC
CDR3 protein: CASSATNSYEQYF

V gene: TRBV6-5
clone size: .
D gene: TRBD2
J gene: TRBJ2-7
CDR3 DNA: TGTGCCAGCAGACCAACGGGACTAGCGGATTACGAGCAGTACTTC
CDR3 protein: CASRPTGLADYEQYF

V gene: TRBV6-5
clone size: .
D gene: .
J gene: TRBJ1-2
CDR3 DNA: TGTGCCAGCAGTTACACAATTAACTATGGCTACACCTTC
CDR3 protein: CASSYTINYGYTF

V gene: TRBV4-1
clone size: .
D gene: .
J gene: TRBJ2-7
CDR3 DNA: TGCGCCAGCAGCCCAAGATCTCTAGTACAGGGCCTATCCTACGAGCAGTACTTC
CDR3 protein: CASSPRSLVQGLSYEQYF

V gene: TRBV25-1
clone size: .
D gene: .
J gene: TRBJ1-4
CDR3 DNA: TGTGCCAGTGGGGGGGGACGAGTTGAAAAACTGTTTTTT
CDR3 protein: CASGGGRVEKLFF

V gene: TRBV7-9
clone size: .
D gene: .
J gene: TRBJ2-2
CDR3 DNA: TGTGCCAGCAGCTCCTTACGTGGCGGGGATCCAAAACACACCGGGGAGCTGTTTTTT
CDR3 protein: CASSSLRGGDPKHTGELFF

V gene: TRBV7-9
clone size: .
D gene: TRBD2
J gene: TRBJ2-7
CDR3 DNA: TGTGCCAGCAGCCCCCAATCTAGCGGGGGGTACTACGAGCAGTACTTC
CDR3 protein: CASSPQSSGGYYEQYF

V gene: TRBV7-9
clone size: .
D gene: .
J gene: TRBJ1-1
CDR3 DNA: TGTGCCAGCAGCCCGACAAGGGAGGGCACTGAAGCTTTCTTT
CDR3 protein: CASSPTREGTEAFF

V gene: TRBV5-1
clone size: .
D gene: .
J gene: TRBJ2-7
CDR3 DNA: TGCGCCAGCAGCCAGGACTTGTACGAGCAGTACTTC
CDR3 protein: CASSQDLYEQYF